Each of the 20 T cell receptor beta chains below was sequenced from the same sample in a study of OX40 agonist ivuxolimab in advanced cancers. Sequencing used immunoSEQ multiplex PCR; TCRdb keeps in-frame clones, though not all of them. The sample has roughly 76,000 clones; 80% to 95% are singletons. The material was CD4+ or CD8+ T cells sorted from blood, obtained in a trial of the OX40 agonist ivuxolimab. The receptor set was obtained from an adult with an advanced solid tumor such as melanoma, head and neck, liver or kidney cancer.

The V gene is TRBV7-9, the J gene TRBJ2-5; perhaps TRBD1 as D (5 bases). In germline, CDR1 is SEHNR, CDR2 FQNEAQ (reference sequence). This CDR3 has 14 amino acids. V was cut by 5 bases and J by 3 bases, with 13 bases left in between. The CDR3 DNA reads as TGTGCCAGCAGCCCCGATACAGGAGAAGAGACCCAGTACTTC. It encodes CASSPDTGEETQYF.

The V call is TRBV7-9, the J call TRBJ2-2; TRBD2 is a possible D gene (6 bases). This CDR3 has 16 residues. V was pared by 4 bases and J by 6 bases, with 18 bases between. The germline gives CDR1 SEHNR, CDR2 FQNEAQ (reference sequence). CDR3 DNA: TGTGCCAGCAGCTCAACCAGCGGGCCGATCGCCGGGGAGCTGTTTTTT. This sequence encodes CASSSTSGPIAGELFF.

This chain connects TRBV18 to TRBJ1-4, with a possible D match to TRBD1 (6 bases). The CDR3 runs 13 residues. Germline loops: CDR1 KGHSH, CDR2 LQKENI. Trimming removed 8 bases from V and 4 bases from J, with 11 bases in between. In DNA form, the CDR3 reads TGTGCCAGCACATCAGGGGTTAATGAAAAACTGTTTTTT. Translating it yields CASTSGVNEKLFF.

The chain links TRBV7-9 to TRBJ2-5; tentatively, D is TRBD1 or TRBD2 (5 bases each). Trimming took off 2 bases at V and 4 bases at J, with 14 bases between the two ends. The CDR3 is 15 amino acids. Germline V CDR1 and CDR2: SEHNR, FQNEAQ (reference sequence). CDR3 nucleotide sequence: TGTGCCAGCAGCTTAAGGTTGGGGGAACGAGAGACCCAGTACTTC. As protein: CASSLRLGERETQYF.

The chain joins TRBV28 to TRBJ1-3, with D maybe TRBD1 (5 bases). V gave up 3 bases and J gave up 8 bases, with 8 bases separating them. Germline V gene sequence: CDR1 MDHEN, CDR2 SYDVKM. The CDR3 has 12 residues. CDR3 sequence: CASSLGPYTIYF. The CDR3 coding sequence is TGTGCCAGCAGTTTGGGGCCTTACACCATATATTTT.

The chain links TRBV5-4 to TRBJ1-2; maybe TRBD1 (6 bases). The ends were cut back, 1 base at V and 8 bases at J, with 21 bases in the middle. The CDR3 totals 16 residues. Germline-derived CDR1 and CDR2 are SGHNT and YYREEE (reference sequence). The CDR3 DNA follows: TGTGCCAGCAGCTTGTGGGCAGGGGAGTCCCTTCGGGGCTACACCTTC. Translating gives CASSLWAGESLRGYTF.

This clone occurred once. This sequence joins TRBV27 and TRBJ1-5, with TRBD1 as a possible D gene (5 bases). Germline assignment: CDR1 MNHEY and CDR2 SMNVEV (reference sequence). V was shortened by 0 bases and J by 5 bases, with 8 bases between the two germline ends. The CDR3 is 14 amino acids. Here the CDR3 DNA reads TGTGCCAGCAGTTTATCTGCCAGGGATCAGCCCCAGCATTTT. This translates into CASSLSARDQPQHF.

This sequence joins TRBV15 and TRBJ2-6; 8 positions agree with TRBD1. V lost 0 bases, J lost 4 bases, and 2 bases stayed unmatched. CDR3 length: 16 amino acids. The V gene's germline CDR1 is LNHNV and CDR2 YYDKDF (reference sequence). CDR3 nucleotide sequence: TGTGCCACCAGCAGAGAGACAGGGGTCGGGGCCAACGTCCTGACTTTC. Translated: CATSRETGVGANVLTF.

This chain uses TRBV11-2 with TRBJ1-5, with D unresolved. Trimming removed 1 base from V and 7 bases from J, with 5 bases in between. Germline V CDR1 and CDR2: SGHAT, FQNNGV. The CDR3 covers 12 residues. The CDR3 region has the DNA TGTGCCAGCAGCTTAGTCGGACAGCCCCAGCATTTT. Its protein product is CASSLVGQPQHF.

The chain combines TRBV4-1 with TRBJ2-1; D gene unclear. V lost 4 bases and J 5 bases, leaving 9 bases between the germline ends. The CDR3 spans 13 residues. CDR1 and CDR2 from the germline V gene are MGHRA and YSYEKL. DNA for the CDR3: TGCGCCAGCAGCCCGGCCTCACACAATGAGCAGTTCTTC. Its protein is CASSPASHNEQFF.

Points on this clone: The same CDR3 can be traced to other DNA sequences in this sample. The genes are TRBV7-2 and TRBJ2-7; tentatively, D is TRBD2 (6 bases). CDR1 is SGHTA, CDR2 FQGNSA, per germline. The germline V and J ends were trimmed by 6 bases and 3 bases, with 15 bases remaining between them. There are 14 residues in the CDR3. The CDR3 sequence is CASSLEGRSYEQYF. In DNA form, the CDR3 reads TGTGCCAGCAGTTTGGAGGGACGAAGCTACGAGCAGTACTTC.

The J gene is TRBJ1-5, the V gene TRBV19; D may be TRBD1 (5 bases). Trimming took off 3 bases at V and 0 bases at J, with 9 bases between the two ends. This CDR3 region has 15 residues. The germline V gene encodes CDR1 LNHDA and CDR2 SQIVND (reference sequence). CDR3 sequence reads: CASSIAGASNQPQHF. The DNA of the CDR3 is TGTGCCAGTAGTATTGCCGGGGCTAGCAATCAGCCCCAGCATTTT.

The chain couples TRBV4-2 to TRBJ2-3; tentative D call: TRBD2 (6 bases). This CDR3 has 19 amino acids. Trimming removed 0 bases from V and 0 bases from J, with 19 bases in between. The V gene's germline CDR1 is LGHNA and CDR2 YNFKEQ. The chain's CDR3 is CASSQELMWGDSSTDTQYF. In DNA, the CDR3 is TGTGCCAGCAGCCAAGAATTAATGTGGGGGGACTCTAGCACAGATACGCAGTATTTT.

CDR3 nucleotides: TGTGCCAGCAGCCAAGAGCGAGGCTACACCTTC. Translated: CASSQERGYTF. The chain joins TRBV4-2 to TRBJ1-2; unclear D gene. Germline lookup yields CDR1 LGHNA and CDR2 YNFKEQ. V was cut by 0 bases and J by 8 bases, with 4 bases left in between. This CDR3 has 11 residues.

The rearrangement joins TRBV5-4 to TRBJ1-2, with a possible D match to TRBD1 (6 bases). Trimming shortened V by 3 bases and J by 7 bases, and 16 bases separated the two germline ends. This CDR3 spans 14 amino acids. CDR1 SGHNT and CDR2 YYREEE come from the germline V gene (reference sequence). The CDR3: CASSYPRGVSGYTF. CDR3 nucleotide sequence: TGTGCCAGCAGCTATCCGAGGGGGGTCTCTGGCTACACCTTC.

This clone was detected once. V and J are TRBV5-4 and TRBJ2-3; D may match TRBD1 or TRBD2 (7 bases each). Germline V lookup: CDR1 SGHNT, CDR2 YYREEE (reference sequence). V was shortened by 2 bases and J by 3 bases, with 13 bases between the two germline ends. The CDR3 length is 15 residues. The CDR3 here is CASSFAGGETDTQYF. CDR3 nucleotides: TGTGCCAGCAGCTTCGCAGGGGGGGAAACAGATACGCAGTATTTT.

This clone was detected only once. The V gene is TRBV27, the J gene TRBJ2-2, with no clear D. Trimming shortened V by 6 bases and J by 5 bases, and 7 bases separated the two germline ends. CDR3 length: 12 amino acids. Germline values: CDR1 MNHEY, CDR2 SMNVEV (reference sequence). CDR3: CASSKATGELFF. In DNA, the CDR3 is TGTGCCAGCAGCAAGGCGACCGGGGAGCTGTTTTTT.

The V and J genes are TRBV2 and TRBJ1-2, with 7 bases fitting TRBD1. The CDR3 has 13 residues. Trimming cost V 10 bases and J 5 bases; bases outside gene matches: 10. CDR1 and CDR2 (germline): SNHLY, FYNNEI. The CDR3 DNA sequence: TGTGCCAACGGACAGGAAGAGAATTATGGCTACACCTTC. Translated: CANGQEENYGYTF.

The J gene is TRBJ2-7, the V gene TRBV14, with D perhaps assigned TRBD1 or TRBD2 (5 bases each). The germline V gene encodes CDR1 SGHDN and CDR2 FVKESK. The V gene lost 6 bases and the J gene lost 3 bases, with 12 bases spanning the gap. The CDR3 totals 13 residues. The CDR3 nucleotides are TGTGCCAGCAGACGTACAGGAGGCTACGAGCAGTACTTC. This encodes CASRRTGGYEQYF.

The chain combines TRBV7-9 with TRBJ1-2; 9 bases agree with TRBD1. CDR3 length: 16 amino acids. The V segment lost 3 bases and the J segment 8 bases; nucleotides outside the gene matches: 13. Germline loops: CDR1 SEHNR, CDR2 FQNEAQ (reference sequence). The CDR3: CASSFRDREVHLGYTF. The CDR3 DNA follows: TGTGCCAGCAGCTTCCGGGACAGGGAAGTCCACTTAGGCTACACCTTC.